The 9 T cell receptor beta chains below all came from one sample that was sequenced in a study of blood T cell repertoires in COVID-19 (dated by TCRdb to the early 2020s). The protocol used for the library was the immunoSEQ multiplex PCR assay. Sourced from immuneACCESS, this table was stored by TCRdb with only in-frame sequences that have V and J called. A share of the clones is absent; for the studies checked, an unresolved V gene accounts for under half, and the remainder has no known explanation. Here the sample has hundreds of thousands of clones; 80% to 90% occur a single time. Of the sample, 2% to 3% is held by the ten largest clones. Source material: PBMCs or T cells enriched from blood (not recorded which). These receptors were obtained from a woman between 18 and 29 years old who had recovered from COVID-19.

This clone appeared a few times. The J gene is TRBJ1-5, the V gene TRBV5-6; weak D call: TRBD1 (6 bases). CDR1 SGHDT and CDR2 YYEEEE come from the germline V gene. The CDR3 loop spans 15 amino acids. V was clipped by 4 bases and J by 0 bases, with 11 bases between them. The CDR3 bases are TGTGCCAGCAGCCTGGACAGCTATAGCAATCAGCCCCAGCATTTT. Translated: CASSLDSYSNQPQHF.

The V and J genes are TRBV5-4 and TRBJ2-7; TRBD2 aligns across 10 bases. Per the germline V gene, CDR1 is SGHNT and CDR2 is YYREEE (reference sequence). CDR3 length: 15 residues. Trimming at V came to 2 bases and at J to 0 bases, leaving 2 bases not matched to a gene. CDR3 nucleotide sequence: TGTGCCAGCAGCTTTGGACTAGCGGCCTCCTACGAGCAGTACTTC. This sequence encodes CASSFGLAASYEQYF.

This sequence joins TRBV25-1 and TRBJ1-2; maybe TRBD1 (5 bases). Trimming removed 2 bases at V and 1 base at J, with 11 bases between. The germline V gene encodes CDR1 MGHDK and CDR2 SYGVNS. The CDR3 has 15 residues. CDR3 region: CASSEGWRGNYGYTF. The CDR3 DNA reads TGTGCCAGCAGTGAAGGCTGGAGGGGTAACTATGGCTACACCTTC.

The chain combines TRBV2 with TRBJ2-5; D is perhaps TRBD1 (5 bases). Germline CDR1 is SNHLY and CDR2 is FYNNEI. The CDR3 length is 23 residues. V was trimmed by 6 bases and J by 5 bases, leaving 43 bases between them. CDR3 bases: TGTGCCAGCAGGGGGCTGCTTCGGATAGTTTTGCTCTTACGTCAGCCGTTTTTCGAGACCCAGTACTTC. Amino acid sequence: CASRGLLRIVLLLRQPFFETQYF.

This chain links TRBV6-5 with TRBJ2-2, with 10 positions matching TRBD1. Trimming took 6 bases from V and 7 from J; bases not matched to a gene: 5. Germline CDR1 MNHEY, CDR2 SVGAGI. CDR3 length equals 14 residues. The CDR3 bases are TGTGCCAGCAGGCGACAGGGGGCGGGCGGGGAGCTGTTTTTT. Its protein is CASRRQGAGGELFF.

This clone was detected once. The rearrangement uses TRBV15 and TRBJ1-4, with 9 bases identical to TRBD1. The V segment lost 8 bases and the J segment 11 bases; nucleotides outside the gene matches: 18. Germline assignment: CDR1 LNHNV and CDR2 YYDKDF (reference sequence). The CDR3 has 16 residues. CDR3 coding DNA: TGTGCCACCTCCAGACGGCCGGGACAGGGTGTGGGGAAACTGTTTTTT. This sequence encodes CATSRRPGQGVGKLFF.

As DNA, the CDR3 is TGCGCCAGCAGCTTGGGCGCAGGAACCTACGAGCAGTACTTC. Translated, it gives CASSLGAGTYEQYF. J is TRBJ2-7 and V is TRBV5-1; no reliable D call. CDR1 and CDR2 (germline): SGHRS, YFSETQ. CDR3 size: 14 residues. Trimming took 0 bases from V and 2 from J, leaving 9 bases between them.

This rearrangement joins TRBV18 to TRBJ1-5; D not resolved. This CDR3 has 15 amino acids. Germline assignment: CDR1 KGHSH and CDR2 LQKENI. V lost 1 base to trimming and J lost 0 bases, with 7 bases between them. The CDR3 coding sequence is TGTGCCAGCTCACCACTGCGGGATAGCAATCAGCCCCAGCATTTT. Its translation is CASSPLRDSNQPQHF.

The chain is built from TRBV14 and TRBJ2-2; D may be TRBD2 (5 bases). Trimming cost V 4 bases and J 0 bases, with 9 bases left between them. Germline-derived CDR1 and CDR2 are SGHDN and FVKESK. The CDR3 spans 15 residues. CDR3 DNA: TGTGCCAGCAGCCCCAGGACTGCGAACACCGGGGAGCTGTTTTTT. As protein: CASSPRTANTGELFF.